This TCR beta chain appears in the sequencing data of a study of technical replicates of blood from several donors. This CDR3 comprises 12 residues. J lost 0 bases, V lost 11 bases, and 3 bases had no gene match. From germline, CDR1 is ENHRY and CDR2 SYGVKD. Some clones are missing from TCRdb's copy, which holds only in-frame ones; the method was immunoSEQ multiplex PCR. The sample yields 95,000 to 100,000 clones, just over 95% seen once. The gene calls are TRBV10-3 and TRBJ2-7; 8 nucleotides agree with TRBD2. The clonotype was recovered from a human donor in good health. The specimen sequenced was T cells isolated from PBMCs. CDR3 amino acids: CAHGLASYEQYF. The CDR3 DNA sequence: TGTGCCCACGGACTAGCCTCCTACGAGCAGTACTTC.